This TCR beta chain was recorded in a study of blood T cell repertoires in COVID-19. Across the whole study: PBMCs, B-cell-depleted T cells, or T cells were the source of the cDNA or gDNA that made up the material.

The ends were cut back, 3 bases at V and 9 bases at J, with 9 bases in the middle. CDR1 and CDR2 from the germline V gene are LGHNT and FRNRAP. The length of the CDR3 is 12 residues. This clone was counted a few times. Profiled with immunoSEQ multiplex PCR; TCRdb holds only in-frame clones, not every one. Of under 100,000 clones listed, more than 75% are singletons. The receptor's source is a man in his 60s with acute or convalescent COVID-19. The sequenced material came from peripheral blood. This rearrangement joins TRBV12-5 to TRBJ1-5; D unclear. CDR3 sequence: CASGFTSGPQHF. The CDR3 DNA reads TGTGCTAGTGGTTTTACCAGTGGGCCCCAGCATTTT.